A single sample is the source of the 20 T cell receptor beta chains below, sequenced in a study of T cells in localized non-small cell lung cancer (TCRdb year 2020). Receptor libraries were prepared by the immunoSEQ multiplex PCR assay. TCRdb took over this immuneACCESS table, retaining in-frame rearrangements with V and J assigned. Such tables are incomplete; in checked studies, under half of the missing clones stem from an unresolved V gene, and the remainder is unexplained. Across this sample there are around 980 clones, with 36% seen only once. The top ten hold 10% to 15% of the sample. The source material was lung tumor tissue, sampled before any cancer treatment. The receptors were gathered from a man aged 40 to 69 with stage I lung adenocarcinoma.

The rearrangement links TRBV6-8 to TRBJ2-4, with 7 bases fitting TRBD1. CDR1 is MNHGY and CDR2 is SAAAGT in the germline V gene. Trimming took 6 bases from V and 3 from J; bases not matched to a gene: 8. The CDR3 spans 15 residues. CDR3 sequence: CASRRQGQGKNIQYF. The CDR3 DNA sequence: TGTGCCAGCAGACGACAGGGTCAAGGCAAAAACATTCAGTACTTC.

The chain couples TRBV11-3 to TRBJ2-7, with TRBD2 identical over 12 bases. Germline trimming cut 6 bases from V and 6 bases from J; bases unmatched to any gene: 6. Germline V gives CDR1 SGHNT, CDR2 YENEEA. This CDR3 spans 14 amino acids. CDR3 nucleotides: TGTGCCAGCAGTACCCTAGCGGGGGGGTCCGAGCAGTACTTC. Translated, it gives CASSTLAGGSEQYF.

This clone is categorized as large. This chain connects TRBV9 to TRBJ2-1, with TRBD1 matching 8 bases. Germline V gene sequence: CDR1 SGDLS, CDR2 YYNGEE. The CDR3 contains 15 residues. Germline trimming cut 5 bases from V and 7 bases from J; bases unmatched to any gene: 11. The CDR3 DNA follows: TGTGCCAGCAGTGAAGTCGGACAGGGTCAGAATGAGCAGTTCTTC. This translates into CASSEVGQGQNEQFF.

The chain recombines TRBV6-8 with TRBJ2-7; D might be TRBD2 (6 bases). Germline CDR1 is MNHGY and CDR2 is SAAAGT. This CDR3 comprises 17 residues. V was trimmed by 4 bases and J by 0 bases, leaving 19 bases between them. The CDR3 reads CASSSYLGAGVSYEQYF. The CDR3 region has the DNA TGTGCCAGCAGTTCATACCTTGGAGCGGGTGTCTCCTACGAGCAGTACTTC.

The chain has TRBV11-3 and TRBJ2-1; 7 bases are shared with TRBD2. In germline, CDR1 is SGHNT, CDR2 YENEEA. CDR3 length: 15 residues. The V segment lost 1 base and the J segment 6 bases; nucleotides outside the gene matches: 6. The CDR3 protein is CASSLVGGSINEQFF. The DNA of the CDR3 is TGTGCCAGCAGCTTAGTTGGCGGGAGTATCAATGAGCAGTTCTTC.

The CDR3 spells CAISEGGTNTDTQYF. In nucleotides, the CDR3 is TGTGCCATCAGTGAGGGGGGGACTAACACAGATACGCAGTATTTT. The genes are TRBV10-3 and TRBJ2-3; 7 bases map to TRBD2. V gave up 2 bases and J gave up 2 bases; unmatched junction bases: 4. The CDR3 consists of 15 residues. Germline CDR1 and CDR2: ENHRY and SYGVKD.

In DNA form, the CDR3 reads TGCAGCGTACAAGGACTAGCGGGGGGGGGCGCAGATACGCAGTATTTT. Translated, it gives CSVQGLAGGGADTQYF. V and J are TRBV29-1 and TRBJ2-3; 15 bases match TRBD2. Trimming took 6 bases from V and 4 from J; bases not matched to a gene: 8. This CDR3 has 16 residues. Germline lookup yields CDR1 SQVTM and CDR2 ANQGSEA.

The CDR3 DNA reads TGTGCCAGCAGCTCGGACAGACAAGAGACCCAGTACTTC. Protein product: CASSSDRQETQYF. The chain carries TRBV7-1 and TRBJ2-5; possible D gene TRBD1, 6 bases. TRBV7-1 is assigned to the ORF class and has an uncertain function. This CDR3 comprises 13 residues. Trimming cost V 3 bases and J 2 bases, with 7 bases left between them.

The table lists this clone with a count of one. This chain joins TRBV30 and TRBJ2-7; 8 positions match TRBD1. Germline CDR1 GTSNPN, CDR2 SVGIG (reference sequence). The trim removed 5 bases at V and 7 bases at J, leaving 16 bases unmatched. The CDR3 runs 15 residues. This CDR3 is CAWARKGQAYEEQYF. The CDR3 region has the DNA TGTGCCTGGGCTAGGAAGGGACAGGCCTATGAGGAGCAGTACTTC.

This clone appeared a few times. CDR3 DNA sequence: TGTGCCTGGAGCGTCTCTGGAAACACCATATATTTT. It translates to CAWSVSGNTIYF. The V call is TRBV30, the J call TRBJ1-3; D is unclear. Germline lookup yields CDR1 GTSNPN and CDR2 SVGIG (reference sequence). The V end lost 3 bases, the J end lost 0 bases, and 3 bases lay between the germline ends. The length of the CDR3 is 12 residues.

The rearrangement joins TRBV25-1 to TRBJ2-1; maybe TRBD1 (5 bases). This CDR3 region has 14 residues. V shed 4 bases and J shed 9 bases, with 16 bases lying between them. Germline values: CDR1 MGHDK, CDR2 SYGVNS. CDR3 protein: CASSAQGVLGEQFF. The DNA for the CDR3 is TGTGCCAGCAGTGCCCAAGGGGTGCTAGGTGAGCAGTTCTTC.

This clone occurred a few times. V and J are TRBV6-8 and TRBJ1-6; the D is unclear. Germline values: CDR1 MNHGY, CDR2 SAAAGT. CDR3 length: 14 amino acids. V dropped 7 bases and J dropped 6 bases, with 13 bases sitting between them. The CDR3 nucleotides are TGTGCCAGCATCGAAGGGTCTCTTAATTCACCCCTCCACTTT. It specifies CASIEGSLNSPLHF.

This clone was seen once. This sequence joins TRBV19 and TRBJ1-2, with TRBD1 identical over 7 bases. The length of the CDR3 is 16 residues. CDR1 and CDR2 (germline): LNHDA, SQIVND (reference sequence). V trimming: 5 bases; J trimming: 4 bases; junction bases outside the gene matches: 13. The CDR3 is CASSQKYGDSTYGYTF. CDR3 sequence (DNA): TGTGCCAGTAGTCAAAAGTACGGGGACAGCACCTATGGCTACACCTTC.

The chain combines TRBV14 with TRBJ1-1, with TRBD1 matching over 8 bases. The CDR3 is 14 residues long. Germline V CDR1 and CDR2: SGHDN, FVKESK. V lost 5 bases, J lost 5 bases, and 7 bases stayed unmatched. The CDR3, as DNA: TGTGCCAGCAGCTTACGGACAGGGAGGACTGAAGCTTTCTTT. Its translation is CASSLRTGRTEAFF.

This clone was seen a few times. This chain links TRBV7-4 with TRBJ1-4; D ambiguous. Trimming cost V 1 base and J 0 bases, with 18 bases left between them. Per germline, CDR1 SGHVT and CDR2 SQSDAQ. This CDR3 contains 19 residues. The DNA for the CDR3 is TGTGCCAGCAGCTTAGTCCGGCAGGCCGACACGCCAACTAATGAAAAACTGTTTTTT. Encoded protein: CASSLVRQADTPTNEKLFF.

The rearrangement uses TRBV6-7 and TRBJ2-1, with 9 bases fitting TRBD1. TRBV6-7 is labeled an ORF, and its function is uncertain. This CDR3 comprises 15 residues. Trimming took 7 bases from V and 3 from J; bases not matched to a gene: 7. The CDR3 sequence is CASNNLGQGYNEQFF. The CDR3, as DNA: TGTGCCAGCAACAACCTGGGACAGGGCTACAATGAGCAGTTCTTC.

The chain employs TRBV11-3 and TRBJ2-2; possible D gene TRBD1, 6 bases. Per germline, CDR1 SGHNT and CDR2 YENEEA. V was clipped by 3 bases and J by 0 bases, with 14 bases between them. There are 17 residues in the CDR3. The CDR3 here is CASSLRLGTPNTGELFF. The CDR3 bases are TGTGCCAGCAGCTTGAGACTCGGGACACCGAACACCGGGGAGCTGTTTTTT. The full variable domain, rest sourced from reference TRBV11-3 and TRBJ2-2, is EAGVVQSPRYKIIEKKQPVAFWCNPISGHNTLYWYLQNLGQGPELLIRYENEEAVDDSQLPKDRFSAERLKGVDSTLKIQPAELGDSAVYLCASSLRLGTPNTGELFFGEGSRLTVL.

The chain carries TRBV25-1 and TRBJ2-7; D remains unclear. V gave up 4 bases and J gave up 2 bases, with 9 bases separating them. Germline values: CDR1 MGHDK, CDR2 SYGVNS. The length of the CDR3 is 13 residues. The CDR3 nucleotides are TGTGCCAGCAGTGGGTCGGGTCCCTACGAGCAGTACTTC. As protein: CASSGSGPYEQYF.

In this sample, this clone turned up a few times. The rearrangement joins TRBV6-8 to TRBJ1-6; TRBD1 aligns across 7 bases. This CDR3 is 13 amino acids long. V lost 6 bases and J lost 8; bases outside the gene matches: 4. Germline CDR1 and CDR2: MNHGY and SAAAGT. The CDR3 DNA follows: TGTGCCAGCAGGGGAACAGGGGATTCACCCCTCCACTTT. Translated: CASRGTGDSPLHF.

This clone was observed a handful of times. The chain recombines TRBV6-8 with TRBJ1-6; D is ambiguous. The CDR3 spans 12 residues. In germline, CDR1 is MNHGY, CDR2 SAAAGT. The V end was cut by 2 bases, the J end by 9 bases, with 5 bases between. CDR3: CASSYRGSPLHF. The CDR3 bases are TGTGCCAGCAGTTACCGGGGTTCACCCCTCCACTTT.